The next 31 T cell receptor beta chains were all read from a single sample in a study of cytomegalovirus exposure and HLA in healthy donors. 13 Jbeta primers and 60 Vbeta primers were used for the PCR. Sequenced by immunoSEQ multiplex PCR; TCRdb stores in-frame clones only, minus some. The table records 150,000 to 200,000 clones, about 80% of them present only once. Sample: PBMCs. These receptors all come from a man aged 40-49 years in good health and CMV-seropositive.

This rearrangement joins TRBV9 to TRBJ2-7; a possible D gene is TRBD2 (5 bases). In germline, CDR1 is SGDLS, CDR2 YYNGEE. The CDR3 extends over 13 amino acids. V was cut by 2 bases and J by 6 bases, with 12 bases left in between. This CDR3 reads CASSVDRAGEQYF. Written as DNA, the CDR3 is TGTGCCAGCAGCGTTGATAGGGCGGGCGAGCAGTACTTC.

The CDR3 DNA reads as TGCGCCAGCAGCTCCCCGGGACTCAAATCCTACGAGCAGTACTTC. Protein sequence: CASSSPGLKSYEQYF. The V call is TRBV5-1, the J call TRBJ2-7; tentative D call: TRBD2 (6 bases). The CDR3 sequence is 15 residues long. Germline assignment: CDR1 SGHRS and CDR2 YFSETQ. The V end was cut by 3 bases, the J end by 1 base, with 14 bases between.

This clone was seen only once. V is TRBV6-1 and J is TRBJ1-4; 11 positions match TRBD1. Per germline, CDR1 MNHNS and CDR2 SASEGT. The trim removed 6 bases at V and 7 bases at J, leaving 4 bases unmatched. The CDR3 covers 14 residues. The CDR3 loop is CASRDRGRIEKLFF. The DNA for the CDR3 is TGTGCCAGCAGGGACAGGGGGCGGATTGAAAAACTGTTTTTT.

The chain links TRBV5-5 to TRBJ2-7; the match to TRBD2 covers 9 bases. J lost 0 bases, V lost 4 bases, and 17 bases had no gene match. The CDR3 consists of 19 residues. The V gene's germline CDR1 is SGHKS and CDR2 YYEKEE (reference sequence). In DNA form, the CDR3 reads TGTGCCAGCAGCCTCAGGGCGTCTAGCGGGATCAGTAGCTCCTACGAGCAGTACTTC. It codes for CASSLRASSGISSSYEQYF.

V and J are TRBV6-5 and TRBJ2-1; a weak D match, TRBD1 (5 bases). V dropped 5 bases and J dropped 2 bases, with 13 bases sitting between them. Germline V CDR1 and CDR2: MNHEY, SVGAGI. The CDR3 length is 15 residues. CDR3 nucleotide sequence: TGTGCCAGCAGTAGTCAGGGCCGTACCTACAATGAGCAGTTCTTC. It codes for CASSSQGRTYNEQFF.

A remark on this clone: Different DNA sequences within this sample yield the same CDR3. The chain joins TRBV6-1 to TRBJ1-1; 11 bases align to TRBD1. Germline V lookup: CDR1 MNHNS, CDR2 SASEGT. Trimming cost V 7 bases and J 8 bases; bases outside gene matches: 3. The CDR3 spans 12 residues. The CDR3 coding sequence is TGTGCCAGCATTGGGGACAGGGGGGAAGCTTTCTTT. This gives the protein CASIGDRGEAFF.

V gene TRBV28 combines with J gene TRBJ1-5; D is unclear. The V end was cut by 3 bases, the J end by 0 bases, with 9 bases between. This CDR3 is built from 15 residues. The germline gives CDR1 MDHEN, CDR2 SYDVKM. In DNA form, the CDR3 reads TGTGCCAGCAGTTTTCGAGGGCTTAGCAATCAGCCCCAGCATTTT. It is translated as CASSFRGLSNQPQHF.

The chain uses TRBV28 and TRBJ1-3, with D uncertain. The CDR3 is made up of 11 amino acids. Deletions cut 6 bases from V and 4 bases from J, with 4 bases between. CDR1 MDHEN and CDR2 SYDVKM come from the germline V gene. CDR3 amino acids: CASSLGNTIYF. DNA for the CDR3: TGTGCCAGCAGCCTGGGAAACACCATATATTTT. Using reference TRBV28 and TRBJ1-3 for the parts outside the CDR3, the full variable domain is DVKVTQSSRYLVKRTGEKVFLECVQDMDHENMFWYRQDPGLGLRLIYFSYDVKMKEKGDIPEGYSVSREKKERFSLILESASTNQTSMYLCASSLGNTIYFGEGSWLTVV.

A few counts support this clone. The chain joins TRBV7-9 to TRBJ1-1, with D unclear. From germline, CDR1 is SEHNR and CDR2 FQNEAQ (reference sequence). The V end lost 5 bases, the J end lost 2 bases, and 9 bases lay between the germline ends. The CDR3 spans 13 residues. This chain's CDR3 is CASSLSQNTEAFF. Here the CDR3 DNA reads TGTGCCAGCAGCCTATCTCAAAACACTGAAGCTTTCTTT.

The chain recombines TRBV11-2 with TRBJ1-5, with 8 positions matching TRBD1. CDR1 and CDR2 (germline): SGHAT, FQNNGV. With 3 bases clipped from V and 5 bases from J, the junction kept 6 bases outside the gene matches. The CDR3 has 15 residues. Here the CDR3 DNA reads TGTGCCAGCAGCTTGGACAGGGTGGGGTATCAGCCCCAGCATTTT. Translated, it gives CASSLDRVGYQPQHF.

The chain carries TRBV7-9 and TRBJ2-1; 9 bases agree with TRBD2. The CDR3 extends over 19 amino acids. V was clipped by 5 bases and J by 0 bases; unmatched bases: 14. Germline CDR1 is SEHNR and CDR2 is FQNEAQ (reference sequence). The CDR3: CASSPGLASDVYSYNEQFF. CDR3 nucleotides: TGTGCCAGCAGCCCGGGACTAGCCTCTGATGTGTACTCCTACAATGAGCAGTTCTTC.

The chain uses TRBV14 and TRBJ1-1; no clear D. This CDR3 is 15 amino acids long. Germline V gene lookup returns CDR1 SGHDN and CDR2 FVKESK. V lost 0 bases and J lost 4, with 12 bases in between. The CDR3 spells CASSQDWGGSTEAFF. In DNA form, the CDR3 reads TGTGCCAGCAGCCAAGATTGGGGTGGGAGCACTGAAGCTTTCTTT.

This CDR3 is CASSYSGGALNEQFF. As DNA, the CDR3 is TGTGCCAGCAGTTACTCCGGGGGGGCGCTTAATGAGCAGTTCTTC. This chain joins TRBV6-5 and TRBJ2-1, with 8 bases lining up with TRBD2. V lost 0 bases, J lost 7 bases, and 5 bases stayed unmatched. In germline, CDR1 is MNHEY, CDR2 SVGAGI. The CDR3 consists of 15 residues.

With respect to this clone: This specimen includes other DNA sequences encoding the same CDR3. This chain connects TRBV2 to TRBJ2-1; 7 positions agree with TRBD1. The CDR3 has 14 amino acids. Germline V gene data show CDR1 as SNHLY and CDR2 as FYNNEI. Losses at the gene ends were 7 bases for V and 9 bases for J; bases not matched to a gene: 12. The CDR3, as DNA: TGTGCCAGCATGGCACCTGACAGGGCCGCTGAGCAGTTCTTC. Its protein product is CASMAPDRAAEQFF.

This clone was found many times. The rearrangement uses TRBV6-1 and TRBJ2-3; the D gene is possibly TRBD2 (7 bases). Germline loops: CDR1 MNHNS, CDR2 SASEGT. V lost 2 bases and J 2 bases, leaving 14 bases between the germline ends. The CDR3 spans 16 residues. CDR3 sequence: CASSESGGGATDTQYF. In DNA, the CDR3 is TGTGCCAGCAGTGAATCAGGAGGGGGGGCCACAGATACGCAGTATTTT.

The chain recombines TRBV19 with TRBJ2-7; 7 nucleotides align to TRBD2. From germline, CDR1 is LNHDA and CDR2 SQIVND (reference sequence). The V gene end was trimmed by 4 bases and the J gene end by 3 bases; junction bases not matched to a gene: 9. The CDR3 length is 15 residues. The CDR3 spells CASSTTGTIHYEQYF. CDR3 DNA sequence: TGTGCCAGTAGTACCACCGGGACTATACACTACGAGCAGTACTTC.

The CDR3 reads CASVGGAWETQYF. The CDR3 DNA sequence: TGTGCTAGTGTTGGGGGGGCTTGGGAGACCCAGTACTTC. The chain uses TRBV12-5 and TRBJ2-5; TRBD2 is a possible D gene (7 bases). Germline CDR1 LGHNT, CDR2 FRNRAP. This CDR3 comprises 13 residues. V was shortened by 7 bases and J by 5 bases, with 14 bases between the two germline ends.

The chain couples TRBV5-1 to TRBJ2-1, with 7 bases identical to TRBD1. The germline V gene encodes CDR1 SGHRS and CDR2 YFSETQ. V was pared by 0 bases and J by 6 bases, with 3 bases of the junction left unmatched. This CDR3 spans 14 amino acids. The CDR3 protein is CASSLDPGGNEQFF. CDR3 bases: TGCGCCAGCAGCTTGGATCCAGGGGGCAATGAGCAGTTCTTC.

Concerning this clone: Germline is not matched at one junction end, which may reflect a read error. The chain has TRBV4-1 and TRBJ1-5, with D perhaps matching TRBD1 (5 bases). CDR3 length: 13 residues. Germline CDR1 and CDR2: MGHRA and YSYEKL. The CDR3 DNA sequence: TGTGCCAGCAGCGCTCGGGGGAATCAGCCCCAGCATTTT. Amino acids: CASSARGNQPQHF.

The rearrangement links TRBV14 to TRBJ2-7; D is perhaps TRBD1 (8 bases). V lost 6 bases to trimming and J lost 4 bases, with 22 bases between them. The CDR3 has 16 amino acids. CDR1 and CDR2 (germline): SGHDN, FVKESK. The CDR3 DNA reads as TGTGCCAGCAGGCGGACAGGGCGGGGGCCCTCTTACGAGCAGTACTTC. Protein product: CASRRTGRGPSYEQYF.

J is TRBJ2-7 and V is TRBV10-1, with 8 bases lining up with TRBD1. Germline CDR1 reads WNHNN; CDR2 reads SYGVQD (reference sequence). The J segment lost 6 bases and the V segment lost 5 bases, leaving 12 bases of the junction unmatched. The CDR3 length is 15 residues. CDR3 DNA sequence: TGCGCCAGCAGTTCCAACAGGGGGGTAAATGGCGAGCAGTACTTC. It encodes CASSSNRGVNGEQYF.

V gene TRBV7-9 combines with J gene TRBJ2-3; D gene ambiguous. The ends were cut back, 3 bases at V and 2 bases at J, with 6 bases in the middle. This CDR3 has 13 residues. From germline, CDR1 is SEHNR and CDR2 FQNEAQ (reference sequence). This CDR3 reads CASSLSVTDTQYF. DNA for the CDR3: TGTGCCAGCAGCTTGAGCGTCACAGATACGCAGTATTTT.

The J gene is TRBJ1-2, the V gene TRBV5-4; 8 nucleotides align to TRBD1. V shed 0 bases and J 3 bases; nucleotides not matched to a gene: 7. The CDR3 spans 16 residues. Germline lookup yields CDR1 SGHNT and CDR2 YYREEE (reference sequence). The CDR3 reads CASSLARDRLDYGYTF. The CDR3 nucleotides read TGTGCCAGCAGCTTGGCCCGGGACAGGTTAGACTATGGCTACACCTTC. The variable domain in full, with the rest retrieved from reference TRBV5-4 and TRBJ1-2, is ETGVTQSPTHLIKTRGQQVTLRCSSQSGHNTVSWYQQALGQGPQFIFQYYREEENGRGNFPPRFSGLQFPNYSSELNVNALELDDSALYLCASSLARDRLDYGYTFGSGTRLTVV.

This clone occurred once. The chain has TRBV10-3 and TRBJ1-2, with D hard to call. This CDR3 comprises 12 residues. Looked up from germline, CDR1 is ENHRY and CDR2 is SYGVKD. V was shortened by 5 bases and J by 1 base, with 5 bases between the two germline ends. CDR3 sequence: CAISSGNYGYTF. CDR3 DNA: TGTGCCATCAGTTCGGGTAACTATGGCTACACCTTC.

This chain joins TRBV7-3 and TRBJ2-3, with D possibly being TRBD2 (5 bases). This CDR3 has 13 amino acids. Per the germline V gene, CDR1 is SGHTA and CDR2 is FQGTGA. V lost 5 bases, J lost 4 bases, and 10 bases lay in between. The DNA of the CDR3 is TGTGCCAGCAGCAACCGGACTTCAGATACGCAGTATTTT. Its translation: CASSNRTSDTQYF.

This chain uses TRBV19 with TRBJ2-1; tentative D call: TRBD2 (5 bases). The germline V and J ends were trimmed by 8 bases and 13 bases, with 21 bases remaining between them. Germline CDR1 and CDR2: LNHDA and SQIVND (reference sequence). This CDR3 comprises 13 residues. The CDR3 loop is CASSRENHPTQFF. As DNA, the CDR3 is TGTGCCAGTTCCCGGGAAAATCACCCGACACAGTTCTTC.

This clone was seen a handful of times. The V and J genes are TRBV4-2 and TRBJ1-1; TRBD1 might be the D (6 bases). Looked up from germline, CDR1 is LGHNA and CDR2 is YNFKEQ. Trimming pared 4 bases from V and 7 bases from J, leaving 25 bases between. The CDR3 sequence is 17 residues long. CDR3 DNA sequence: TGTGCCAGCAGCCCGACCTCTACAGGGAGCGATCGGGATGAAGCTTTCTTT. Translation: CASSPTSTGSDRDEAFF.

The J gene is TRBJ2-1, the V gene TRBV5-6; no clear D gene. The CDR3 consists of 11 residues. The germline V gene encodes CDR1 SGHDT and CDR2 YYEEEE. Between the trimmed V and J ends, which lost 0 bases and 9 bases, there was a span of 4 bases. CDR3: CASSLGLEQFF. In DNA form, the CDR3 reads TGTGCCAGCAGCTTGGGTCTTGAGCAGTTCTTC.

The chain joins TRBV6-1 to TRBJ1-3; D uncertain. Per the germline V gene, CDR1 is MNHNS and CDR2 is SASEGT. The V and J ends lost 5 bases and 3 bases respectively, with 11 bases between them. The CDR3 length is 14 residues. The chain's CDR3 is CASSRTLLGNTIYF. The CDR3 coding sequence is TGTGCCAGCAGTCGGACTCTCCTTGGAAACACCATATATTTT.

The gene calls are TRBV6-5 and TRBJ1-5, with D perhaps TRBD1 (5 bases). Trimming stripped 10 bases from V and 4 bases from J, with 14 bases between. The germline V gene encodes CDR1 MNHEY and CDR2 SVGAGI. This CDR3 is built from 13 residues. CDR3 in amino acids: CATQRQPNQPQHF. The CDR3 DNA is TGTGCCACCCAGAGACAGCCTAATCAGCCCCAGCATTTT.

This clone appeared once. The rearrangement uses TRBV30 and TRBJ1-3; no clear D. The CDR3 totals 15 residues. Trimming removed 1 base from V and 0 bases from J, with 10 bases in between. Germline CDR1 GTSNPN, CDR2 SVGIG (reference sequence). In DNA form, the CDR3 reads TGTGCCTGGAGTGCCCCGGGATTCTCTGGAAACACCATATATTTT. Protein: CAWSAPGFSGNTIYF. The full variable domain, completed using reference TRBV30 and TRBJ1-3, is SQTIHQWPATLVQPVGSPLSLECTVEGTSNPNLYWYRQAAGRGLQLLFYSVGIGQISSEVPQNLSASRPQDRQFILSSKKLLLSDSGFYLCAWSAPGFSGNTIYFGEGSWLTVV.